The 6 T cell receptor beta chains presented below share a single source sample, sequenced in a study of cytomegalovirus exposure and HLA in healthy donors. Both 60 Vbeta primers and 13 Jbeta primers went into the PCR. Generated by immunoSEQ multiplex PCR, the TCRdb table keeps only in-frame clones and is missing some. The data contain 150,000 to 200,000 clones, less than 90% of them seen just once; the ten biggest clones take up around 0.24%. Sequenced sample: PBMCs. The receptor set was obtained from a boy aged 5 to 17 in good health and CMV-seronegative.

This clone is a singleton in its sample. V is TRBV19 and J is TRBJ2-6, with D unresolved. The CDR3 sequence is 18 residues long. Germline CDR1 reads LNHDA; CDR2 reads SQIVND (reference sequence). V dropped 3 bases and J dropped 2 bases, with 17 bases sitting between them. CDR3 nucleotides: TGTGCCAGTAGTATTTTCTTTCAGGTGGTCGCTGGGGCCAACGTCCTGACTTTC. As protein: CASSIFFQVVAGANVLTF.

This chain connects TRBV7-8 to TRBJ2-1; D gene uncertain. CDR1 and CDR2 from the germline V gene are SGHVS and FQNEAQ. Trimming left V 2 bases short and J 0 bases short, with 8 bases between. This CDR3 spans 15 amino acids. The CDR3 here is CASSLLPSSYNEQFF. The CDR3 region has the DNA TGTGCCAGCAGCTTACTGCCTAGCTCCTACAATGAGCAGTTCTTC.

CDR3 DNA: TGTGCCAGCAGTAACCCGGGACTAGCGGGACACAATGAGCAGTTCTTC. Encoded protein: CASSNPGLAGHNEQFF. The chain has TRBV28 and TRBJ2-1; TRBD2 matches 13 bases. Germline V lookup: CDR1 MDHEN, CDR2 SYDVKM. The CDR3 totals 16 residues. V shed 5 bases, J shed 5 bases, and the junction held 6 bases outside the gene matches.

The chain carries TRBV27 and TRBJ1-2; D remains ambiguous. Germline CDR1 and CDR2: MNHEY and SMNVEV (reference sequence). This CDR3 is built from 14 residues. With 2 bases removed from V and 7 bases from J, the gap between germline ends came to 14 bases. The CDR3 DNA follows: TGTGCCAGCAGTTTAGATGGGCCACGGGGTGGCTACACCTTC. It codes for CASSLDGPRGGYTF.

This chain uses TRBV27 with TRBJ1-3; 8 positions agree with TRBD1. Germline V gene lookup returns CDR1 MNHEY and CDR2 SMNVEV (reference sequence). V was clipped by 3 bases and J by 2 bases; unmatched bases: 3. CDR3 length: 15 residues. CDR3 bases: TGTGCCAGCAGTTTTAAACAGGGGGCTGGAAACACCATATATTTT. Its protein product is CASSFKQGAGNTIYF.

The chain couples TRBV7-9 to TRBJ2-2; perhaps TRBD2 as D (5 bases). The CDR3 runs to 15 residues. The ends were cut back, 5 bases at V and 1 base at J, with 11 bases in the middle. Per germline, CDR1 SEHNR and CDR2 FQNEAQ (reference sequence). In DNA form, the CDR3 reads TGTGCCAGCAGCCCCCGGACTGGGAACACCGGGGAGCTGTTTTTT. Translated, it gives CASSPRTGNTGELFF.